One and the same sample provided the 2 T cell receptor beta chains below, sequenced in a study of cytomegalovirus exposure and HLA in healthy donors. The PCR contained 60 Vbeta and 13 Jbeta primers. Using immunoSEQ multiplex PCR, the repertoire was profiled, and TCRdb retains in-frame clones only, with some absent. This sample has 75,000 to 90,000 clones, with around 77% found just once. Specimen: PBMCs. The receptors shown here come from a man between 50 and 59 years old in good health and CMV-seronegative.

V gene TRBV28 combines with J gene TRBJ1-1; D is ambiguous. V lost 5 bases and J 4 bases, leaving 14 bases between the germline ends. The germline gives CDR1 MDHEN, CDR2 SYDVKM. This CDR3 is 14 amino acids long. CDR3 amino acids: CASSVGLGSTEAFF. The CDR3, as DNA: TGTGCCAGCAGTGTTGGCCTAGGAAGCACTGAAGCTTTCTTT.

This clone has just a few counts. The rearrangement uses TRBV6-6 and TRBJ1-1, with a weak D call TRBD1 (6 bases). V dropped 10 bases and J dropped 2 bases, with 20 bases sitting between them. The CDR3 spans 15 residues. The germline CDR1 and CDR2 sequences are MNHNY and SVGAGI (reference sequence). For the CDR3, the DNA is TGTGCCACCCTCCAGCCAGGGGAAACCAACACTGAAGCTTTCTTT. It yields the protein CATLQPGETNTEAFF.